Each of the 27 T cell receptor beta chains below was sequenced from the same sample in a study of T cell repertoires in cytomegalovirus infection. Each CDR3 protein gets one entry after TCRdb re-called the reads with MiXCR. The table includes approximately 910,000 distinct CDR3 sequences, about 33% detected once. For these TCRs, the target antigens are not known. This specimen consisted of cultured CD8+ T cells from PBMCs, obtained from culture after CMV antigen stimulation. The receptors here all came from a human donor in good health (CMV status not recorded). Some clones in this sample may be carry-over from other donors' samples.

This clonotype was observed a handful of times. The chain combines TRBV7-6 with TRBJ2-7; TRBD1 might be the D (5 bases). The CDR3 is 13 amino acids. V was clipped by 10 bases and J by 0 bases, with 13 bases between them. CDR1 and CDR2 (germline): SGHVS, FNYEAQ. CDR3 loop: CATLTADSYEQYF. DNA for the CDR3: TGTGCCACTCTGACAGCCGACTCCTACGAGCAGTACTTC. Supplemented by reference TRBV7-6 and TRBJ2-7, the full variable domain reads GAGVSQSPRYKVTKRGQDVALRCDPISGHVSLYWYRQALGQGPEFLTYFNYEAQQDKSGLPNDRFSAERPEGSISTLTIQRTEQRDSAMYRCATLTADSYEQYFGPGTRLTVT.

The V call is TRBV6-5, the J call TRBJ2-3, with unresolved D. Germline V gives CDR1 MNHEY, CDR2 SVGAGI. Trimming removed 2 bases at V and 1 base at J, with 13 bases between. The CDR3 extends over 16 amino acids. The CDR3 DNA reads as TGTGCCAGCAGTTACCCCGGACCCCCGGGCACAGATACGCAGTATTTT. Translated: CASSYPGPPGTDTQYF.

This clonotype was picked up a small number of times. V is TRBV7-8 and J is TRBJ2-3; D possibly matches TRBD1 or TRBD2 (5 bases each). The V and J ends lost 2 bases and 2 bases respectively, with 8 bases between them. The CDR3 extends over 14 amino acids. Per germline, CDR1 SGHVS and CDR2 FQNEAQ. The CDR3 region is CASSLYGTTDTQYF. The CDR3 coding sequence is TGTGCCAGCAGCTTATATGGGACCACAGATACGCAGTATTTT. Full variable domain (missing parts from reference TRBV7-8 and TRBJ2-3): GAGVSQSPRYKVAKRGQDVALRCDPISGHVSLFWYQQALGQGPEFLTYFQNEAQLDKSGLPSDRFFAERPEGSVSTLKIQRTQQEDSAVYLCASSLYGTTDTQYFGPGTRLTVL.

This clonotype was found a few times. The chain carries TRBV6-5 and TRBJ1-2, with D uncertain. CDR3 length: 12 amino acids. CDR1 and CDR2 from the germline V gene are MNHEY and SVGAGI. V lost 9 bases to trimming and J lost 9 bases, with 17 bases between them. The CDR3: CASLTPELSYTF. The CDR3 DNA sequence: TGTGCCAGTCTTACCCCCGAACTGAGCTACACCTTC.

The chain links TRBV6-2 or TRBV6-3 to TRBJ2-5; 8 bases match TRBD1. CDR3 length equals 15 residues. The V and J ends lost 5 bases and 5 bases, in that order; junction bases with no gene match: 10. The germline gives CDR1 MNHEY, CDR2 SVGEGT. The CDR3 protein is CASSTPGQDPETQYF. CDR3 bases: TGTGCCAGCAGTACACCGGGACAGGATCCTGAGACCCAGTACTTC.

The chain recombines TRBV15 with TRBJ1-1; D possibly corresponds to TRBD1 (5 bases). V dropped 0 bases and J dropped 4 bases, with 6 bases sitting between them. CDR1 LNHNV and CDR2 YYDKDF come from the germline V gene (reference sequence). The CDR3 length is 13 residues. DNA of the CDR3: TGTGCCACCAGCAGAGAGACAGTCACTGAAGCTTTCTTT. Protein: CATSRETVTEAFF.

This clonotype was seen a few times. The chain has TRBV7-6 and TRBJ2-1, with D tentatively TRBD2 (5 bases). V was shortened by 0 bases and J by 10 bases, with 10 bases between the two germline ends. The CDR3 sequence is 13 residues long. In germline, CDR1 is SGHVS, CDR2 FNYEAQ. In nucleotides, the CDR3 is TGTGCCAGCAGCTTAGCGAGAGGGCGAGAGCAGTTCTTC. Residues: CASSLARGREQFF.

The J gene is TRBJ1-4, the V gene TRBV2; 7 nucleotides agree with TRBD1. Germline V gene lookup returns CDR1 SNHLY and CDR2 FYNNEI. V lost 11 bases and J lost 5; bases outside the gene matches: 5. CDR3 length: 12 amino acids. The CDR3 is CAGLGQNEKLFF. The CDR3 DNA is TGTGCCGGATTGGGACAGAATGAAAAACTGTTTTTT.

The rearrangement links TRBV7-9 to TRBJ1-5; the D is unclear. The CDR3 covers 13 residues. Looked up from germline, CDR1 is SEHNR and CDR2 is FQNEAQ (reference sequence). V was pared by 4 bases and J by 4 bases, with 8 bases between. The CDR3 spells CASSSQINQPQHF. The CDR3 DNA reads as TGTGCCAGCAGCTCACAGATTAATCAGCCCCAGCATTTT.

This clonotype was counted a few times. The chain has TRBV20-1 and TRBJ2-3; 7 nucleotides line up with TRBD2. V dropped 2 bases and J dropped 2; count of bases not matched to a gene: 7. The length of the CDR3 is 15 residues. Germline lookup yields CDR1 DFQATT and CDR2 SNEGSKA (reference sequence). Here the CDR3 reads CSARSKWDYTDTQYF. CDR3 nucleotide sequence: TGCAGTGCTAGATCCAAGTGGGACTACACAGATACGCAGTATTTT.

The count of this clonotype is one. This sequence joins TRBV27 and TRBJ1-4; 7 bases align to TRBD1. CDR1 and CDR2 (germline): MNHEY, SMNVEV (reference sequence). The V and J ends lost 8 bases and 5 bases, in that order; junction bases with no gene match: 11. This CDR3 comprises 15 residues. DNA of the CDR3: TGTGCCAGCGGGCATACAGGGGCGAGGAATGAAAAACTGTTTTTT. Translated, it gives CASGHTGARNEKLFF.

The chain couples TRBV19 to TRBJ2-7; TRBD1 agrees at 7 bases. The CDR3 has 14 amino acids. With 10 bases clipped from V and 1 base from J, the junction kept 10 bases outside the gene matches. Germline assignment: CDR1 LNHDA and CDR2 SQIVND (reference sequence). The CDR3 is CATEDRQGSYEQYF. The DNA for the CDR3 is TGTGCCACCGAAGACCGACAGGGATCCTACGAGCAGTACTTC. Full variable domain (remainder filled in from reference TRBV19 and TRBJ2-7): DGGITQSPKYLFRKEGQNVTLSCEQNLNHDAMYWYRQDPGQGLRLIYYSQIVNDFQKGDIAEGYSVSREKKESFPLTVTSAQKNPTAFYLCATEDRQGSYEQYFGPGTRLTVT.

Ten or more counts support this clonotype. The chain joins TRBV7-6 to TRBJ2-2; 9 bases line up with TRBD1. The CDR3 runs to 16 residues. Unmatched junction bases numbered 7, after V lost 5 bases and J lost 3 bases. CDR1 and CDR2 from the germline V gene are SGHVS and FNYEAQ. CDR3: CASSQWTGVDTGELFF. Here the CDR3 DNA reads TGTGCCAGCAGCCAATGGACAGGGGTCGACACCGGGGAGCTGTTTTTT.

The CDR3 region has the DNA TGTGCCAGCAGCCAACTAGACACCGGGGAGCTGTTTTTT. Its translation is CASSQLDTGELFF. V gene TRBV5-4 combines with J gene TRBJ2-2; perhaps TRBD2 as D (5 bases). Germline V lookup: CDR1 SGHNT, CDR2 YYREEE (reference sequence). The V end was cut by 4 bases, the J end by 3 bases, with 7 bases between. The CDR3 contains 13 residues.

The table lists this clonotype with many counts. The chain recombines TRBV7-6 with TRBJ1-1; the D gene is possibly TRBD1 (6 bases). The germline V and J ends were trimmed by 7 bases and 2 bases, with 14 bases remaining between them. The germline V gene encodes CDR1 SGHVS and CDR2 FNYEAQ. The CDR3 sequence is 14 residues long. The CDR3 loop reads CASTPGGPNTEAFF. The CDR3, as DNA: TGTGCCAGCACCCCGGGGGGGCCTAACACTGAAGCTTTCTTT.

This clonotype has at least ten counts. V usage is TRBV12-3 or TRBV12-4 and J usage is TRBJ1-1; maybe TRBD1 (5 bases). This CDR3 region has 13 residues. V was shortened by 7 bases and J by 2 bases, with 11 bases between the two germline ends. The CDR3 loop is CASTLTVNTEAFF. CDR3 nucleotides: TGTGCCAGCACCCTGACAGTAAACACTGAAGCTTTCTTT.

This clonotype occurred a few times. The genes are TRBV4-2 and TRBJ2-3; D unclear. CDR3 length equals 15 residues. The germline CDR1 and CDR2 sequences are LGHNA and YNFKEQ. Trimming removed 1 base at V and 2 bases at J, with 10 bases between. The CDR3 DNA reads TGTGCCAGCAGCCAAGTCTTCGGGCCCACAGATACGCAGTATTTT. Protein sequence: CASSQVFGPTDTQYF.

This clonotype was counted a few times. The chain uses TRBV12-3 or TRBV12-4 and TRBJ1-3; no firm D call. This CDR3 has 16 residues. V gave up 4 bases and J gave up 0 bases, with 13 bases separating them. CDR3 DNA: TGTGCCAGCAGTTCTACCGACTCCCGCTCTGGAAACACCATATATTTT. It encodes CASSSTDSRSGNTIYF.

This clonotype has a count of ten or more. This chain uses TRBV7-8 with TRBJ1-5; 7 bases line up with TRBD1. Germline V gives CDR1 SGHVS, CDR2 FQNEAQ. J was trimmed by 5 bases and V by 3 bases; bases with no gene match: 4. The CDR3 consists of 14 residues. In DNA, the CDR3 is TGTGCCAGCAGCTTCAGACAGGGCGATCAGCCCCAGCATTTT. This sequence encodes CASSFRQGDQPQHF.

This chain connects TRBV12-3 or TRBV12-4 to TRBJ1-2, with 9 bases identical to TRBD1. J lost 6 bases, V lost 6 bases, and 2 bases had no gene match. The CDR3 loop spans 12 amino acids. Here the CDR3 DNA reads TGTGCCAGCAGGGGGACAGGGAATGGCTACACCTTC. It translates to CASRGTGNGYTF.

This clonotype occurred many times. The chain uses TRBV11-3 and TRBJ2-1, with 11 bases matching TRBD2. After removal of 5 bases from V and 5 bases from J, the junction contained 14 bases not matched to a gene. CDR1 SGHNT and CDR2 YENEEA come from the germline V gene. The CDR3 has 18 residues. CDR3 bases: TGTGCCAGCAGCCCCGTACCGAATAGCGGGGGGGCCCACAATGAGCAGTTCTTC. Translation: CASSPVPNSGGAHNEQFF.

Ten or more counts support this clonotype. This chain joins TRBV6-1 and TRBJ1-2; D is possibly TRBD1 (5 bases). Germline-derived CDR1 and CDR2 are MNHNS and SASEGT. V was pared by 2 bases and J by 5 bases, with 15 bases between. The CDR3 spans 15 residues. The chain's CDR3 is CASSERIGQSYGYTF. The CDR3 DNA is TGTGCCAGCAGTGAAAGGATCGGACAATCGTATGGCTACACCTTC.

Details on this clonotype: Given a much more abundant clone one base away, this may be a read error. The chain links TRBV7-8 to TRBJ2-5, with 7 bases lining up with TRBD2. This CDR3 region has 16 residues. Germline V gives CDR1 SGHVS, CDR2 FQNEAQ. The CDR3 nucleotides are TGTGCCAGCGGCTTAGCGCCAAGCGGGGCGGCCGAGACCCAGTACTTC. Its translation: CASGLAPSGAAETQYF.

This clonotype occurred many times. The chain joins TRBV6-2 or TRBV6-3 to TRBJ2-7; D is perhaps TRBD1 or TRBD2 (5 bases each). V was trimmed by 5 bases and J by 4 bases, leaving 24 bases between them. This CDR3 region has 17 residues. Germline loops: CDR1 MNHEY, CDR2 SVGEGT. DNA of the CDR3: TGTGCCAGCAGTCCCGCTGACCGGGACCCCCACAGGTACGAGCAGTACGTC. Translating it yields CASSPADRDPHRYEQYV.

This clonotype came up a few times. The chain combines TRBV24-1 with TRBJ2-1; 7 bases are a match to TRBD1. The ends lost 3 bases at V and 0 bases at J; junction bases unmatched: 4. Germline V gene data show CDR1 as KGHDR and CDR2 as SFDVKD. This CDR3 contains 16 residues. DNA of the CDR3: TGTGCCACCAGTGATACGACAGGGTCCTCCTACAATGAGCAGTTCTTC. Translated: CATSDTTGSSYNEQFF.

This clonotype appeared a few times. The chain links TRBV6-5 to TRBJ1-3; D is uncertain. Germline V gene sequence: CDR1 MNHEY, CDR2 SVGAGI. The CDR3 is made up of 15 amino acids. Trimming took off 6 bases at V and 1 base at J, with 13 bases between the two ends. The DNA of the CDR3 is TGTGCCAGCAGAAAGATGTCTGAGTCTGGAAACACCATATATTTT. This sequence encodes CASRKMSESGNTIYF.

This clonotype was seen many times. CDR3: CASSLDRDSPFF. In DNA, the CDR3 is TGTGCCAGCAGCTTAGATCGGGACAGTCCGTTCTTC. V usage is TRBV7-9 and J usage is TRBJ2-1; TRBD1 matches 7 bases. Trimming cost V 1 base and J 15 bases; bases outside gene matches: 6. The CDR3 sequence is 12 residues long. The germline V gene has CDR1 SEHNR and CDR2 FQNEAQ (reference sequence).